The rows below give T cell receptor beta chains drawn from one sample of a study of early T cells in non-severe SARS-CoV-2 infection. TCRdb reanalysed the 5' RACE reads using MiXCR and keeps one entry per CDR3 protein. The data hold just under 30,000 distinct CDR3 sequences, with 5% observed a single time. Source material: whole blood. The receptor source for this set is an adult who was a healthcare worker with PCR-confirmed SARS-CoV-2 infection or an uninfected control (not recorded which). CDR3s include the opening cysteine and the closing phenylalanine or tryptophan. Fields, in order: D gene, clone size, V gene, J gene, CDR3 protein, CDR3 DNA. A D gene is named only where the DNA matches it firmly. A clone size is listed for some rows: how often the clone was seen (once, few, many), or a class if it is expanded.

TRBD1	many	TRBV19	TRBJ1-4	CATRTGVHFFF	TGTGCCACTAGGACAGGGGTCCATTTTTTTTTC
TRBD2	many	TRBV5-1	TRBJ2-2	CASSPRGGGTGELFF	TGCGCCAGCAGCCCGCGGGGGGGCGGCACCGGGGAGCTGTTTTTT
TRBD1	many	TRBV5-6	TRBJ2-1	CASSTGQGAGGRFF	TGTGCCAGCAGTACCGGACAGGGGGCGGGAGGTCGGTTCTTC
.	many	TRBV6-5	TRBJ2-1	CASSLTENEQFF	TGTGCCAGCAGTTTAACAGAAAATGAGCAGTTCTTC
TRBD2	few	TRBV9	TRBJ2-3	CASSPGLPSTDTQYF	TGTGCCAGCAGCCCGGGACTACCCAGCACAGATACGCAGTATTTT
.	many	TRBV2	TRBJ1-1	CASSLGAGPEAFF	TGTGCCAGCAGTTTGGGGGCAGGTCCCGAAGCTTTCTTT
.	many	TRBV6-5	TRBJ1-5	CASSPTGRDQPQHF	TGTGCCAGCAGCCCGACAGGAAGGGATCAGCCCCAGCATTTT
.	many	TRBV18	TRBJ2-7	CASSLGTWEQYF	TGTGCCAGCTCACTCGGGACATGGGAGCAGTACTTC
.	many	TRBV5-4	TRBJ1-4	CASSVGRVGEKLFF	TGTGCCAGCAGCGTTGGAAGGGTTGGTGAAAAACTGTTTTTT
.	medium-sized	TRBV3-1	TRBJ2-7	CASSQAAREYEQYF	TGTGCCAGCAGCCAAGCGGCTAGGGAGTACGAGCAGTACTTC
TRBD1	many	TRBV27	TRBJ2-3	CASSGQGHTDTQYF	TGTGCCAGCAGTGGACAGGGACACACAGATACGCAGTATTTT
.	few	TRBV30	TRBJ1-2	CAWSPPSYGYTF	TGTGCCTGGAGTCCCCCCAGCTATGGCTACACCTTC
TRBD1	many	TRBV20-1	TRBJ2-3	CSAPDRASTDTQYF	TGCAGTGCTCCCGACAGGGCTAGCACAGATACGCAGTATTTT
.	many	TRBV5-6	TRBJ1-3	CASSRQVTSSGNTIYF	TGTGCCAGCAGCCGACAGGTCACCAGCTCTGGAAACACCATATATTTT
.	.	TRBV19	TRBJ2-7	CASSADGPYEQYF	TGTGCCAGTAGTGCCGACGGCCCCTACGAGCAGTACTTC
.	.	TRBV21-1	TRBJ2-4	CASSKRGLVSKNIQYF	TGTGCCAGCAGCAAGAGGGGACTAGTATCCAAAAACATTCAGTACTTC
.	many	TRBV12-3/TRBV12-4	TRBJ1-1	CASSSPGALWRSNTEAFF	TGTGCCAGCAGTTCCCCGGGGGCGCTGTGGCGTTCGAACACTGAAGCTTTCTTT
.	many	TRBV12-3/TRBV12-4	TRBJ1-5	CASSLHSNQPQHF	TGTGCCAGCAGCCTACATTCGAATCAGCCCCAGCATTTT
.	many	TRBV18	TRBJ1-1	CASSTGKNTEAFF	TGTGCCAGCTCAACCGGGAAGAACACTGAAGCTTTCTTT
TRBD1	many	TRBV7-6	TRBJ1-1	CASSFRQGSNTEAFF	TGTGCCAGCAGCTTCAGACAGGGATCCAACACTGAAGCTTTCTTT
.	many	TRBV24-1	TRBJ1-2	CATSDNEYYGYTF	TGTGCCACCAGTGATAATGAGTACTATGGCTACACCTTC
.	many	TRBV20-1	TRBJ2-7	CSAGGTVVSYEQYF	TGCAGTGCTGGAGGGACAGTAGTTTCCTACGAGCAGTACTTC
TRBD1	many	TRBV18	TRBJ1-2	CASSPLDRDGYTF	TGTGCCAGCTCACCCCTCGACAGGGACGGCTACACCTTC
TRBD2	many	TRBV7-2	TRBJ2-3	CASSLQAGVYF	TGTGCCAGCAGCTTACAAGCGGGAGTCTATTTT
.	.	TRBV4-1	TRBJ2-3	CASSPKGTYRTDTQYF	TGCGCCAGCAGCCCTAAGGGGACTTACCGCACAGATACGCAGTATTTT